The present T cell receptor beta chain was sequenced within a study of blood T cell repertoires in COVID-19. Study as a whole: Sites across the United States, Italy and Spain contributed samples from acute and convalescent COVID-19. T cells, B-cell-depleted T cells, or PBMCs supplied cDNA or gDNA.

Original methodology: The authors estimated nucleated cell counts from reference gene primer amplification. Clones were read by immunoSEQ multiplex PCR, and TCRdb kept only the in-frame ones, dropping some. V, J and clone size reflect that table, while D and trimming were determined from the DNA. This sample has around 170,000 clones, with just over 85% found just once. Sequencing was performed on peripheral blood. This receptor was obtained from a man aged 50-60 years with active or convalescent COVID-19.

CDR3 coding DNA: TGCGCCAGCAGCCGACAAACGGTTACTAACTATGGCTACACCTTC. Residues: CASSRQTVTNYGYTF. This sequence joins TRBV4-3 and TRBJ1-2, with D unclear. V was pared by 4 bases and J by 0 bases, with 12 bases between. Germline CDR1 is LGHNA and CDR2 is YSLEER. The CDR3 is 15 amino acids.